The T cell receptor beta chain under discussion was sequenced for a study of T cell responses to AZD1222 COVID-19 vaccine. Overall study findings and caveats: Baseline antibody screening turned up just six seropositive AZD1222 recipients.

As for this clone: The antigen remains undetermined.

The method was immunoSEQ multiplex PCR; TCRdb's version includes in-frame clones alone and lacks a portion of them. The profile shows 100,000 to 150,000 clones, about 87% of them singletons. The receptor comes from an adult in good health. The material was peripheral blood, obtained on day 0 of AZD1222 vaccination.

The CDR3 nucleotides read TGCGCCAGCAGTGAACAGGGGAAAAACAATGAGCAGTTCTTC. It encodes CASSEQGKNNEQFF. The rearrangement joins TRBV10-1 to TRBJ2-1, with 7 bases that match TRBD1. Trimming cost V 3 bases and J 5 bases; bases outside gene matches: 4. This CDR3 spans 14 amino acids. Germline values: CDR1 WNHNN, CDR2 SYGVQD (reference sequence).